This TCR beta chain was recovered during a study of T cell changes during pregnancy in multiple sclerosis. V lost 1 base and J lost 8, with 10 bases in between. Germline CDR1 and CDR2: SGDLS and YYNGEE. The CDR3 is made up of 13 amino acids. Assay: immunoSEQ multiplex PCR; the TCRdb copy retains only in-frame clones and omits some. The table shows about 52,000 clones, with approximately 92% occurring only once. The source was CD4+ T cells from peripheral blood mononuclear cells, collected in the third trimester of pregnancy. The receptor was derived from a female donor with multiple sclerosis, enrolled in a pregnancy study. The rearrangement joins TRBV9 to TRBJ2-1; D is uncertain. The CDR3: CASSVPVSDEQFF. The CDR3 DNA reads TGTGCCAGCAGCGTACCTGTCTCAGATGAGCAGTTCTTC.